These 20 T cell receptor beta chains came from one sample sequenced in a study of blood T cell repertoires in COVID-19. Sequenced by immunoSEQ multiplex PCR; TCRdb stores in-frame clones only, minus some. The table has 6,000 to 6,500 clones, under 95% seen once; the top ten hold roughly half. The sample was peripheral blood. These receptors were obtained from a human donor in a cohort sampled during active COVID-19.

This rearrangement joins TRBV9 to TRBJ2-7; the match to TRBD1 covers 11 bases. Germline values: CDR1 SGDLS, CDR2 YYNGEE. This CDR3 comprises 15 residues. V trimming: 2 bases; J trimming: 3 bases; junction bases outside the gene matches: 4. The CDR3 spells CASSVGTGGFYEQYF. CDR3 DNA: TGTGCCAGCAGCGTTGGGACAGGGGGATTCTACGAGCAGTACTTC.

The gene calls are TRBV28 and TRBJ2-1; a weak D match, TRBD2 (5 bases). Germline V gene sequence: CDR1 MDHEN, CDR2 SYDVKM. Trimming took 2 bases from V and 1 from J, leaving 9 bases between them. The CDR3 contains 15 residues. CDR3 sequence reads: CASSLGGLSYNEQFF. The DNA of the CDR3 is TGTGCCAGCAGTTTAGGAGGCTTGTCCTACAATGAGCAGTTCTTC. Together with reference TRBV28 and TRBJ2-1, the CDR3 gives the full variable domain: DVKVTQSSRYLVKRTGEKVFLECVQDMDHENMFWYRQDPGLGLRLIYFSYDVKMKEKGDIPEGYSVSREKKERFSLILESASTNQTSMYLCASSLGGLSYNEQFFGPGTRLTVL.

The CDR3 sequence: CASSRDNRSEQYF. The CDR3 DNA follows: TGTGCCAGCAGCCGGGACAATCGGTCGGAGCAGTACTTC. The chain is built from TRBV27 and TRBJ2-7, with D possibly TRBD1 on 6 matching bases. Trimming cost V 6 bases and J 7 bases, with 16 bases left between them. The germline V gene has CDR1 MNHEY and CDR2 SMNVEV (reference sequence). The CDR3 consists of 13 residues.

V gene TRBV7-3 combines with J gene TRBJ2-3, with 10 bases matching TRBD2. The CDR3 has 15 residues. CDR1 and CDR2 (germline): SGHTA, FQGTGA. J was trimmed by 6 bases and V by 3 bases; bases with no gene match: 6. In DNA, the CDR3 is TGTGCCAGCAGCTTCCAAGCGGGAGGGCGGGATACGCAGTATTTT. It specifies CASSFQAGGRDTQYF.

Only a few counts were recorded for this clone. V gene TRBV9 combines with J gene TRBJ1-1; the D is unclear. V lost 10 bases and J 1 base, leaving 14 bases between the germline ends. The CDR3 runs 13 residues. Germline V gene sequence: CDR1 SGDLS, CDR2 YYNGEE. The CDR3, as DNA: TGTGCCGCTTCGACTGGCCCGAACACTGAAGCTTTCTTT. This gives the protein CAASTGPNTEAFF.

V is TRBV7-3 and J is TRBJ2-1, with TRBD2 matching 9 bases. CDR3 length: 16 residues. V shed 5 bases, J shed 6 bases, and the junction held 11 bases outside the gene matches. CDR1 SGHTA and CDR2 FQGTGA come from the germline V gene. This CDR3 is CASSPASGRLFNEQFF. CDR3 coding DNA: TGTGCCAGCAGCCCGGCAAGCGGGAGGCTCTTCAATGAGCAGTTCTTC. The full variable domain, in which reference TRBV7-3 and TRBJ2-1 provide the parts outside the CDR3, is GAGVSQTPSNKVTEKGKYVELRCDPISGHTALYWYRQSLGQGPEFLIYFQGTGAADDSGLPNDRFFAVRPEGSVSTLKIQRTERGDSAVYLCASSPASGRLFNEQFFGPGTRLTVL.

V usage is TRBV28 and J usage is TRBJ2-1; tentatively, D is TRBD1 (7 bases). The V end lost 6 bases, the J end lost 5 bases, and 20 bases lay between the germline ends. This CDR3 is built from 16 residues. CDR1 is MDHEN and CDR2 is SYDVKM in the germline V gene. This CDR3 is CASSQGGRFLNNEQFF. The CDR3 DNA follows: TGTGCCAGCAGCCAGGGGGGCCGGTTTTTAAACAATGAGCAGTTCTTC.

The gene calls are TRBV27 and TRBJ2-3; tentative D call: TRBD2 (5 bases). This CDR3 contains 16 residues. Germline V gene data show CDR1 as MNHEY and CDR2 as SMNVEV (reference sequence). V gave up 5 bases and J gave up 3 bases, with 18 bases separating them. The CDR3 bases are TGTGCCAGCAGTCCAGGCCCGGGAAAAGGAACAGATACGCAGTATTTT. Protein product: CASSPGPGKGTDTQYF.

This clone appeared once. The V and J genes are TRBV29-1 and TRBJ2-7; tentative D call: TRBD2 (5 bases). The CDR3 runs to 13 residues. V was clipped by 7 bases and J by 5 bases, with 18 bases between them. Germline V gene sequence: CDR1 SQVTM, CDR2 ANQGSEA. The CDR3 spells CSARPGGRDEQYF. The CDR3 DNA follows: TGCAGCGCCAGGCCCGGAGGTAGAGACGAGCAGTACTTC.

V usage is TRBV19 and J usage is TRBJ2-2, with TRBD2 matching 14 bases. The CDR3 covers 19 residues. Per germline, CDR1 LNHDA and CDR2 SQIVND (reference sequence). With V trimmed by 1 base and J by 4 bases, 8 bases remained unmatched. CDR3 DNA sequence: TGTGCCAGTAGTATAGTTGGACTAGCGGGAGGAAGAGGCACCGGGGAGCTGTTTTTT. This sequence encodes CASSIVGLAGGRGTGELFF.

The chain joins TRBV6-5 to TRBJ2-7; no clear D. CDR3 size: 11 residues. CDR1 and CDR2 (germline): MNHEY, SVGAGI. The V and J ends lost 6 bases and 4 bases respectively, with 7 bases between them. CDR3 sequence (DNA): TGTGCCAGCAGCCTCGGGTACGAGCAGTACTTC. As protein: CASSLGYEQYF.

J is TRBJ2-1 and V is TRBV7-9, with 9 bases lining up with TRBD1. V lost 5 bases to trimming and J lost 9 bases; unmatched junction nucleotides: 8. This CDR3 comprises 14 residues. CDR1 and CDR2 (germline): SEHNR, FQNEAQ (reference sequence). The DNA for the CDR3 is TGTGCCAGCAGCCCCCGGGACAGGGTCGGTGAGCAGTTCTTC. Its protein is CASSPRDRVGEQFF.

This chain joins TRBV5-6 and TRBJ1-4; no clear D. The V gene's germline CDR1 is SGHDT and CDR2 YYEEEE. With 5 bases removed from V and 8 bases from J, the gap between germline ends came to 16 bases. This CDR3 comprises 14 residues. DNA for the CDR3: TGTGCCAGCAGTGATACGCTCCTAGGCGAAAAACTGTTTTTT. Its protein is CASSDTLLGEKLFF.

This sequence joins TRBV27 and TRBJ1-2; 9 positions agree with TRBD1. The CDR3 consists of 15 residues. V was pared by 7 bases and J by 5 bases, with 11 bases of the junction left unmatched. The germline V gene encodes CDR1 MNHEY and CDR2 SMNVEV (reference sequence). Here the CDR3 reads CASMKGTGSWYGYTF. The CDR3 bases are TGTGCCAGCATGAAAGGGACAGGGAGTTGGTATGGCTACACCTTC.

The rearrangement uses TRBV27 and TRBJ1-2, with 7 bases fitting TRBD1. The CDR3 has 17 residues. Germline-derived CDR1 and CDR2 are MNHEY and SMNVEV (reference sequence). With V trimmed by 6 bases and J by 13 bases, 26 bases remained unmatched. CDR3 amino acids: CASRPRQGYIWGQTITF. The DNA for the CDR3 is TGTGCCAGCAGGCCACGACAAGGTTATATCTGGGGACAGACAATCACCTTC.

The chain recombines TRBV5-5 with TRBJ1-2; no reliable D call. The V gene's germline CDR1 is SGHKS and CDR2 YYEKEE (reference sequence). This CDR3 contains 15 residues. The V end was cut by 1 base, the J end by 5 bases, with 15 bases between. The chain's CDR3 is CASSLTLLGIYGYTF. The CDR3 DNA follows: TGTGCCAGCAGCTTGACCCTACTAGGAATATATGGCTACACCTTC.

The chain employs TRBV11-1 and TRBJ2-1, with D possibly TRBD2 on 6 matching bases. V was clipped by 5 bases and J by 2 bases, with 16 bases between them. This CDR3 is built from 16 residues. CDR1 SGHAT and CDR2 FQDESV come from the germline V gene (reference sequence). CDR3 loop: CASSPAGGTTYNEQFF. The CDR3 nucleotides read TGTGCCAGCAGCCCCGCCGGCGGGACGACCTACAATGAGCAGTTCTTC.

The chain joins TRBV19 to TRBJ2-1, with D maybe TRBD1 (5 bases). The CDR3 length is 15 residues. V lost 4 bases to trimming and J lost 4 bases, with 14 bases between them. CDR1 is LNHDA and CDR2 is SQIVND in the germline V gene (reference sequence). Written as DNA, the CDR3 is TGTGCCAGTAGTACCCTCCAGGGTTGGTACAATGAGCAGTTCTTC. Its translation: CASSTLQGWYNEQFF.

The rearrangement joins TRBV2 to TRBJ2-5; 8 nucleotides agree with TRBD1. Germline CDR1 reads SNHLY; CDR2 reads FYNNEI. Trimming took 4 bases from V and 5 from J; bases not matched to a gene: 9. The CDR3 length is 15 residues. The CDR3 DNA reads as TGTGCCAGCAGTGGTCAGGGGGCGAAGAGGGAGACCCAGTACTTC. Protein sequence: CASSGQGAKRETQYF.

This chain connects TRBV28 to TRBJ1-5, with D possibly matching TRBD1 (6 bases). The germline CDR1 and CDR2 sequences are MDHEN and SYDVKM. The CDR3 consists of 16 residues. V was clipped by 8 bases and J by 4 bases, with 21 bases between them. CDR3: CASSSGPGGANQPQHF. CDR3 DNA: TGTGCCAGCTCCTCCGGACCGGGGGGCGCGAATCAGCCCCAGCATTTT.